Each of the 3 T cell receptor beta chains below was sequenced from the same sample in a study of shared clonotypes between healthy human individuals. Clones were sequenced by immunoSEQ multiplex PCR, and TCRdb holds only the in-frame ones, with some missing. The sample shows 530,000 or so clones, about 80% of them seen only once. Source material: PBMCs. The receptors come from a woman between 40 and 55 years old in good health. Some clones in this sample may be carry-over from other donors' samples.

This clone was seen more than once but under ten times. V gene TRBV30 combines with J gene TRBJ1-6, with D perhaps TRBD1 (5 bases). The germline V and J ends were trimmed by 3 bases and 9 bases, with 9 bases remaining between them. CDR3 size: 12 residues. The germline gives CDR1 GTSNPN, CDR2 SVGIG (reference sequence). CDR3 coding DNA: TGTGCCTGGAGCGGGGGGTCTTCACCCCTCCACTTT. This encodes CAWSGGSSPLHF.

The rearrangement joins TRBV6-1 to TRBJ1-2, with 8 bases aligning to TRBD1. Per the germline V gene, CDR1 is MNHNS and CDR2 is SASEGT. The CDR3 length is 14 residues. J was trimmed by 8 bases and V by 4 bases; bases with no gene match: 9. CDR3 coding DNA: TGTGCCAGCAGTGTATACCACAGGGGGTACGGCTACACCTTC. This gives the protein CASSVYHRGYGYTF.

This chain uses TRBV7-2 with TRBJ1-4; the D is unclear. This CDR3 spans 16 amino acids. Deletions cut 1 base from V and 5 bases from J, with 14 bases between. Germline V gene data show CDR1 as SGHTA and CDR2 as FQGNSA. The CDR3 bases are TGTGCCAGCAGCTTAGAGTCCCGACGGTCGAATGAAAAACTGTTTTTT. Its translation is CASSLESRRSNEKLFF.